A single sample is the source of the 29 T cell receptor beta chains below, sequenced in a study of post-analysis software for immune sequencing data. Findings and caveats of the study: Controls showed lower frequencies than patients for five TRBV segments, and TRBV5-6, TRBV5-1 and TRBV20-1 were among these.

For these receptors, no antigen is known. Prepared libraries of TCR beta cDNA carried unique molecular identifiers. Via MiXCR, TCRdb re-called the PCR reads, giving one row per CDR3 protein. The data hold approximately 770,000 distinct CDR3 sequences, with 46% observed a single time. Sequences were obtained from blood. All receptors come from a girl between 5 and 17 years old with multiple sclerosis.

The CDR3 DNA sequence: TGTGCCAGCAGTTCAAATAAGGGGGGCAATGAGCAGTTCTTC. This encodes CASSSNKGGNEQFF. This rearrangement joins TRBV27 to TRBJ2-1; tentatively, D is TRBD1 or TRBD2 (6 bases each). The germline V gene encodes CDR1 MNHEY and CDR2 SMNVEV (reference sequence). The CDR3 extends over 14 amino acids. Between the trimmed V and J ends, which lost 4 bases and 6 bases, there was a span of 13 bases.

In the case of this clonotype: Compared with germline, one end of the junction differs, possibly owing to a read error. The chain has TRBV12-3 or TRBV12-4 and TRBJ2-3; TRBD2 matches at 7 bases. The CDR3 is 17 amino acids. CDR3 DNA: TGTGCCAGCAGTCTCAAGGGGTGGGGACTAAACGCAGATATGCAGTATTTT. Translation: CASSLKGWGLNADMQYF.

The CDR3 DNA sequence: TGCAGCGCGGAGGACAGGGGGCTAAACGAGCAGTACTTC. Translating gives CSAEDRGLNEQYF. The chain combines TRBV29-1 with TRBJ2-7, with TRBD1 matching over 11 bases. CDR1 is SQVTM, CDR2 ANQGSEA, per germline. The CDR3 has 13 amino acids. The trim removed 7 bases at V and 5 bases at J, leaving 7 bases unmatched.

The table lists this clonotype with a count of one. One junction end does not reproduce the germline sequence, and a read error may be involved. The chain carries TRBV6-4 and TRBJ2-3; the D call may be TRBD1 or TRBD2 (5 bases each). Germline-derived CDR1 and CDR2 are MRHNA and SNTAGT. The CDR3 contains 16 residues. In nucleotides, the CDR3 is TGTGCCAGCAGTGACTCGCGAGGGACGGGCACGGATACGCAGTATTTT. Its translation is CASSDSRGTGTDTQYF.

The genes are TRBV5-1 and TRBJ2-1; 8 positions agree with TRBD2. CDR1 SGHRS and CDR2 YFSETQ come from the germline V gene. The CDR3 runs 16 residues. J gave up 7 bases and V 3 bases, and 12 bases lay outside the gene matches. Here the CDR3 DNA reads TGCGCCAGCAGCTCGCGCCGCAGCGGGAGCGGTAATGAGCAGTTCTTC. Its protein is CASSSRRSGSGNEQFF.

V gene TRBV6-1 combines with J gene TRBJ1-5, with D perhaps TRBD1 (6 bases). V dropped 8 bases and J dropped 2 bases, with 25 bases sitting between them. The CDR3 covers 18 residues. Germline V gene lookup returns CDR1 MNHNS and CDR2 SASEGT. The CDR3 is CASASLKGGLLGNQPQHF. CDR3 DNA: TGTGCCAGCGCTAGCCTTAAGGGGGGGCTCCTCGGCAATCAGCCCCAGCATTTT.

The CDR3 is CASSGLAGGDEQYF. CDR3 sequence (DNA): TGTGCCAGCAGCGGACTAGCGGGAGGTGACGAGCAGTACTTC. The rearrangement uses TRBV2 and TRBJ2-4, with 14 bases matching TRBD2. The end of the DNA aligns better with TRBJ2-7, so the J call may be wrong. The germline CDR1 and CDR2 sequences are SNHLY and FYNNEI. The CDR3 runs 14 residues.

The CDR3 spells CASSPAGSNQPQHF. CDR3 sequence (DNA): TGTGCCAGCTCACCAGCAGGGAGCAATCAGCCCCAGCATTTT. V and J are TRBV18 and TRBJ1-5, with D tentatively TRBD1 (5 bases). The CDR3 totals 14 residues. Trimming pared 2 bases from V and 1 base from J, leaving 6 bases between. Germline V CDR1 and CDR2: KGHSH, LQKENI.

The rearrangement joins TRBV7-3 to TRBJ2-1; TRBD2 matches 12 bases. Germline CDR1 and CDR2: SGHTA and FQGTGA. There are 16 residues in the CDR3. Losses at the gene ends were 5 bases for V and 9 bases for J; bases not matched to a gene: 11. In nucleotides, the CDR3 is TGTGCCAGCAGCCTACCGGGACTAGCGGGCGGAGGTGAGCAGTTCTTC. This translates into CASSLPGLAGGGEQFF. Full variable domain (missing parts from reference TRBV7-3 and TRBJ2-1): GAGVSQTPSNKVTEKGKYVELRCDPISGHTALYWYRQSLGQGPEFLIYFQGTGAADDSGLPNDRFFAVRPEGSVSTLKIQRTERGDSAVYLCASSLPGLAGGGEQFFGPGTRLTVL.

The chain joins TRBV3-1 to TRBJ2-1; 10 bases agree with TRBD2. CDR3 length equals 14 residues. Per the germline V gene, CDR1 is LGHDT and CDR2 is YNNKEL (reference sequence). V shed 3 bases, J shed 6 bases, and the junction held 2 bases outside the gene matches. The CDR3, as DNA: TGTGCCAGCAGCCATAGCGGGAGGTTCAATGAGCAGTTCTTC. Its protein is CASSHSGRFNEQFF.

The gene calls are TRBV14 and TRBJ2-1; D tentatively fits TRBD1 or TRBD2 (5 bases each). Germline V gene data show CDR1 as SGHDN and CDR2 as FVKESK. The CDR3 length is 14 residues. V dropped 4 bases and J dropped 8 bases, with 15 bases sitting between them. The CDR3 here is CASSRWDPADEQFF. The CDR3 DNA is TGTGCCAGCAGCCGCTGGGACCCCGCAGATGAGCAGTTCTTC.

This clonotype was observed once. One junction end does not reproduce the germline sequence, and a read error may be involved. The genes are TRBV7-9 and TRBJ2-7; 7 nucleotides line up with TRBD2. In germline, CDR1 is SEHNR, CDR2 FQNEAQ (reference sequence). CDR3 size: 14 residues. CDR3 loop: CTSSLDGGRYEQYF. Written as DNA, the CDR3 is TGTACCAGCAGCTTAGACGGCGGGAGATACGAGCAGTACTTC.

This clonotype turned up a few times. The rearrangement links TRBV12-3 or TRBV12-4 to TRBJ1-2; D perhaps matches TRBD1 (6 bases). The CDR3 consists of 14 residues. Trimming took off 7 bases at V and 5 bases at J, with 17 bases between the two ends. For the CDR3, the DNA is TGTGCCAGCACCAAAAGGGGGGCGGCTTATGGCTACACCTTC. Amino acid sequence: CASTKRGAAYGYTF.

This chain uses TRBV4-3 with TRBJ2-1; 7 bases are a match to TRBD1. Looked up from germline, CDR1 is LGHNA and CDR2 is YSLEER. The junction had 7 bases not matched to a gene; V was cut back by 1 base and J by 4 bases. The CDR3 length is 16 residues. As DNA, the CDR3 is TGCGCCAGCAGCCAAGCACGGACAGGAGCGTACAATGAGCAGTTCTTC. Translating gives CASSQARTGAYNEQFF.

The chain uses TRBV15 and TRBJ2-1; 7 bases align to TRBD2. V was pared by 1 base and J by 6 bases, with 6 bases of the junction left unmatched. The CDR3 length is 15 residues. Per the germline V gene, CDR1 is LNHNV and CDR2 is YYDKDF (reference sequence). CDR3 in DNA: TGTGCCACCAGCAGAGGGGGAGGGCCCATCAATGAGCAGTTCTTC. Its protein is CATSRGGGPINEQFF.

This chain connects TRBV25-1 to TRBJ1-4; D is possibly TRBD1 (6 bases). Germline V gene lookup returns CDR1 MGHDK and CDR2 SYGVNS. Between the trimmed V and J ends, which lost 6 bases and 7 bases, there was a span of 12 bases. The CDR3 is made up of 13 amino acids. The CDR3 region is CASRGGGREKLFF. As DNA, the CDR3 is TGTGCCAGCAGAGGAGGGGGACGTGAAAAACTGTTTTTT.

This clonotype showed up just once. V and J are TRBV7-2 and TRBJ2-7, with 7 bases aligning to TRBD1. Germline CDR1 is SGHTA and CDR2 is FQGNSA. The CDR3 totals 13 residues. Trimming at V came to 5 bases and at J to 3 bases, leaving 4 bases not matched to a gene. CDR3 residues: CASSTWTGYEQYF. CDR3 nucleotides: TGTGCCAGCAGCACATGGACAGGCTACGAGCAGTACTTC.

In this sample, this clonotype turned up a few times. The chain recombines TRBV2 with TRBJ2-7, with TRBD2 matching 10 bases. With V trimmed by 3 bases and J by 6 bases, 11 bases remained unmatched. Germline V CDR1 and CDR2: SNHLY, FYNNEI. The length of the CDR3 is 16 residues. The CDR3: CASSDRLAGVSLEQYF. CDR3 in DNA: TGTGCCAGCAGTGATAGGCTAGCGGGAGTGTCGCTCGAGCAGTACTTC.

V is TRBV27 and J is TRBJ2-7, with a tentative D call TRBD1 (5 bases). This CDR3 is 15 amino acids long. V lost 3 bases to trimming and J lost 5 bases, with 17 bases between them. The germline CDR1 and CDR2 sequences are MNHEY and SMNVEV (reference sequence). Here the CDR3 DNA reads TGTGCCAGCAGTTTCAGCAGGGCTCCCACGCACGAGCAGTACTTC. Translated, it gives CASSFSRAPTHEQYF.

The rearrangement uses TRBV12-3 or TRBV12-4 and TRBJ2-1, with D perhaps TRBD2 (6 bases). The length of the CDR3 is 13 residues. Trimming removed 11 bases from V and 6 bases from J, with 17 bases in between. DNA for the CDR3: TGTGCCGGCGGGGTGAAGGTCTCCAATGAGCAGTTCTTC. Protein: CAGGVKVSNEQFF.

The genes are TRBV21-1 and TRBJ2-4; no DNA check was done on the table's D call, TRBD1. TRBJ2-7 explains the end of the DNA better; the J call may be wrong. TRBV21-1 is an annotated pseudogene. CDR3 length: 12 residues. The CDR3 protein is CASSKDRAEQYF. The DNA of the CDR3 is TGTGCCAGCAGCAAGGACAGGGCCGAGCAGTACTTC.

V usage is TRBV10-3 and J usage is TRBJ2-7, with 16 bases matching TRBD2. Germline trimming cut 5 bases from V and 5 bases from J; bases unmatched to any gene: 9. Per the germline V gene, CDR1 is ENHRY and CDR2 is SYGVKD. The CDR3 totals 17 residues. The CDR3 coding sequence is TGTGCCATCAGTACCGGGACTAGCGGGAGGGCCGTAAACGAGCAGTACTTC. Translated, it gives CAISTGTSGRAVNEQYF.

This chain joins TRBV9 and TRBJ2-7, with 7 nucleotides matching TRBD2. V dropped 2 bases and J dropped 5; count of bases not matched to a gene: 10. This CDR3 region has 15 residues. Germline V gives CDR1 SGDLS, CDR2 YYNGEE. The CDR3 sequence is CASSVAGVPADEQYF. CDR3 in DNA: TGTGCCAGCAGCGTTGCGGGGGTCCCAGCCGACGAGCAGTACTTC.

This clonotype was counted a few times. V usage is TRBV18 and J usage is TRBJ2-1, with 11 bases fitting TRBD1. V trimming: 4 bases; J trimming: 3 bases; junction bases outside the gene matches: 5. CDR3 length: 16 amino acids. From germline, CDR1 is KGHSH and CDR2 LQKENI. CDR3 protein: CASSRGTGGHYNEQFF. The CDR3 DNA reads TGTGCCAGCTCACGAGGGACAGGGGGGCACTACAATGAGCAGTTCTTC.

This clonotype was seen more than once but under ten times. The chain employs TRBV11-2 and TRBJ2-2; D may be TRBD2 (5 bases). Trimming removed 5 bases from V and 1 base from J, with 11 bases in between. The germline gives CDR1 SGHAT, CDR2 FQNNGV. The CDR3 totals 15 residues. This chain's CDR3 is CASSAVEGNTGELFF. CDR3 nucleotides: TGTGCCAGCAGCGCCGTTGAGGGGAACACCGGGGAGCTGTTTTTT.

The chain uses TRBV7-9 and TRBJ1-4; D is ambiguous. The CDR3 runs to 12 residues. Trimming took 3 bases from V and 6 from J, leaving 5 bases between them. Germline loops: CDR1 SEHNR, CDR2 FQNEAQ (reference sequence). CDR3 loop: CASSFLDEKLFF. The CDR3 DNA reads as TGTGCCAGCAGCTTTCTGGATGAAAAACTGTTTTTT.

The genes are TRBV5-1 and TRBJ2-3, with D unresolved. The CDR3 consists of 14 residues. Trimming removed 0 bases at V and 4 bases at J, with 9 bases between. In germline, CDR1 is SGHRS, CDR2 YFSETQ. The CDR3 is CASSLATLADTQYF. CDR3 sequence (DNA): TGCGCCAGCAGCTTGGCGACCTTAGCAGATACGCAGTATTTT.

The chain uses TRBV19 and TRBJ2-5, with D perhaps matching TRBD1 (5 bases). Near its end, the DNA agrees better with TRBJ2-7, so the J call may be wrong. Germline assignment: CDR1 LNHDA and CDR2 SQIVND (reference sequence). CDR3 length equals 14 residues. The CDR3 nucleotides read TGTGCCAGTACTCCACGGGCAGGGCTCGGCGAGCAGTACTTC. Its translation: CASTPRAGLGEQYF.

This chain's CDR3 is CATSGLGDGYTF. For the CDR3, the DNA is TGTGCCACCAGTGGGCTCGGGGATGGCTACACCTTC. The chain uses TRBV24-1 and TRBJ1-2; no firm D call. Trimming took 5 bases from V and 6 from J, leaving 9 bases between them. This CDR3 spans 12 amino acids. Per the germline V gene, CDR1 is KGHDR and CDR2 is SFDVKD.